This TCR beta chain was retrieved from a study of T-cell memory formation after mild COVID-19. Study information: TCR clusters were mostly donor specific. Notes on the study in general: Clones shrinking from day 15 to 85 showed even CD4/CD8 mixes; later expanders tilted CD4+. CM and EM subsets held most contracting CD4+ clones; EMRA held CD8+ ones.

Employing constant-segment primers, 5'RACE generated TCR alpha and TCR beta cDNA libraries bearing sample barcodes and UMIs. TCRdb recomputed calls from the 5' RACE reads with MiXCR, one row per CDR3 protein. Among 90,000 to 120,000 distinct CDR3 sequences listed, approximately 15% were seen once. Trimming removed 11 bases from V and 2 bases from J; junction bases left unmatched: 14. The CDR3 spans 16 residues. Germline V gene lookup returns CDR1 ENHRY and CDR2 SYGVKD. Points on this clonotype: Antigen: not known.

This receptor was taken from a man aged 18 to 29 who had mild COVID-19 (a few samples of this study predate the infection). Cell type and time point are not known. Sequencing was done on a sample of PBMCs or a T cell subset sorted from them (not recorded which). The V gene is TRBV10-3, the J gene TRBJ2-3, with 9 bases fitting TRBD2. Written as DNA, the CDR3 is TGTGCCGCCACCTTCTCTCTAGCGGGGACCACAGATACGCAGTATTTT. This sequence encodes CAATFSLAGTTDTQYF.